The 23 T cell receptor beta chains given below trace back to one sample, sequenced in a study of blood T cell repertoires in COVID-19. This table comes from immunoSEQ multiplex PCR, and its TCRdb copy is limited to in-frame clones, with some not included. The table records under 300,000 clones, approximately 90% of them present only once. Material for sequencing was PBMCs or T cells enriched from blood (not recorded which). These TCRs come from a woman aged 40-49 years with acute COVID-19.

The chain joins TRBV7-2 to TRBJ2-2; D unclear. V gave up 6 bases and J gave up 0 bases, with 11 bases separating them. This CDR3 comprises 15 residues. The germline V gene has CDR1 SGHTA and CDR2 FQGNSA. The CDR3 spells CASRFGTTNTGELFF. CDR3 DNA sequence: TGTGCCAGCAGGTTTGGCACTACGAACACCGGGGAGCTGTTTTTT.

The J gene is TRBJ1-1, the V gene TRBV11-3; weak D call: TRBD1 (6 bases). CDR1 and CDR2 (germline): SGHNT, YENEEA. Trimming stripped 0 bases from V and 3 bases from J, with 17 bases between. CDR3 length equals 17 residues. CDR3 DNA sequence: TGTGCCAGCAGCTTAGACCTGTGGGGCGGGGGCCACACTGAAGCTTTCTTT. Translating it yields CASSLDLWGGGHTEAFF. The full variable domain, rest sourced from reference TRBV11-3 and TRBJ1-1, is EAGVVQSPRYKIIEKKQPVAFWCNPISGHNTLYWYLQNLGQGPELLIRYENEEAVDDSQLPKDRFSAERLKGVDSTLKIQPAELGDSAVYLCASSLDLWGGGHTEAFFGQGTRLTVV.

The genes are TRBV6-5 and TRBJ1-1; D gene ambiguous. CDR1 is MNHEY, CDR2 SVGAGI, per germline. This CDR3 spans 11 amino acids. This chain's CDR3 is CAYRGFTEAFF. In DNA, the CDR3 is TGTGCTTACAGAGGGTTCACTGAAGCTTTCTTT.

The chain joins TRBV5-4 to TRBJ1-1; the match to TRBD1 covers 9 bases. Germline V gives CDR1 SGHNT, CDR2 YYREEE (reference sequence). The CDR3 totals 12 residues. Germline trimming cut 3 bases from V and 7 bases from J; bases unmatched to any gene: 1. The CDR3 region has the DNA TGTGCCAGCAGCTGGGGACAGGGTGAAGCTTTCTTT. It yields the protein CASSWGQGEAFF.

This chain joins TRBV4-2 and TRBJ2-3, with D perhaps matching TRBD1 (6 bases). The germline gives CDR1 LGHNA, CDR2 YNFKEQ. The CDR3 sequence is 16 residues long. The V gene lost 3 bases and the J gene lost 3 bases, with 16 bases spanning the gap. CDR3 nucleotide sequence: TGTGCCAGCAGCCATCAAAGAGCAGGGGCTACAGATACGCAGTATTTT. Amino acid sequence: CASSHQRAGATDTQYF.

The J gene is TRBJ1-2, the V gene TRBV5-1, with 10 bases matching TRBD1. Germline values: CDR1 SGHRS, CDR2 YFSETQ. The CDR3 runs 16 residues. V gave up 0 bases and J gave up 2 bases; unmatched junction bases: 4. CDR3: CASSLAWDRGNYGYTF. CDR3 nucleotide sequence: TGCGCCAGCAGCTTGGCGTGGGACAGGGGAAACTATGGCTACACCTTC.

This chain uses TRBV20-1 with TRBJ2-1, with a possible D match to TRBD2 (6 bases). The CDR3 contains 13 residues. Per the germline V gene, CDR1 is DFQATT and CDR2 is SNEGSKA (reference sequence). Trimming left V 3 bases short and J 5 bases short, with 11 bases between. CDR3 in DNA: TGCAGTGCTAGTGGCGGGACGGACAATGAGCAGTTCTTC. It codes for CSASGGTDNEQFF.

V and J are TRBV20-1 and TRBJ2-1; TRBD1 agrees at 12 bases. The germline V gene has CDR1 DFQATT and CDR2 SNEGSKA (reference sequence). V was pared by 3 bases and J by 10 bases, with 13 bases of the junction left unmatched. The CDR3 runs 16 residues. CDR3 region: CSASPLPGQGAYEQFF. In DNA form, the CDR3 reads TGCAGTGCTAGTCCGCTCCCGGGACAGGGGGCATACGAGCAGTTCTTC.

The gene calls are TRBV19 and TRBJ1-5, with 7 bases that match TRBD1. The CDR3 runs 16 residues. Per the germline V gene, CDR1 is LNHDA and CDR2 is SQIVND (reference sequence). The junction had 9 bases not matched to a gene; V was cut back by 6 bases and J by 1 base. The CDR3 nucleotides are TGTGCCAGTAGGGATCCGGGACAGAAAAGCAATCAGCCCCAGCATTTT. As protein: CASRDPGQKSNQPQHF.

This chain joins TRBV5-3 and TRBJ2-7; 7 nucleotides align to TRBD1. TRBV5-3 belongs to the ORF category, with a function that is uncertain. This CDR3 has 12 amino acids. J lost 2 bases, V lost 4 bases, and 0 bases had no gene match. CDR3 DNA sequence: TGTGCCAGAAGCCAGGGGGCCTACGAGCAGTACGTC. Translating it yields CARSQGAYEQYV.

This CDR3 reads CASSPRGANTEAFF. DNA of the CDR3: TGTGCCAGCAGCCCTCGGGGGGCTAACACTGAAGCTTTCTTT. This chain connects TRBV7-9 to TRBJ1-1, with D perhaps matching TRBD1 (6 bases). V was shortened by 5 bases and J by 2 bases, with 12 bases between the two germline ends. The V gene's germline CDR1 is SEHNR and CDR2 FQNEAQ (reference sequence). This CDR3 spans 14 amino acids.

This clone appeared a single time. The chain links TRBV13 to TRBJ2-7; TRBD1 might be the D (6 bases). Germline V gives CDR1 PRHDT, CDR2 FYEKMQ (reference sequence). V was pared by 5 bases and J by 0 bases, with 11 bases between. The CDR3 loop spans 14 amino acids. CDR3 DNA sequence: TGTGCCAGCAGCGCCAGGGACACCTCCTACGAGCAGTACTTC. Residues: CASSARDTSYEQYF.

This chain uses TRBV29-1 with TRBJ1-2; 9 nucleotides align to TRBD1. The trim removed 0 bases at V and 4 bases at J, leaving 6 bases unmatched. Per germline, CDR1 SQVTM and CDR2 ANQGSEA. The CDR3 is 15 amino acids. The CDR3 DNA follows: TGCAGCGTTGAAGAAGTGAGGGGACAGGGCTATGGCTACACCTTC. Translated: CSVEEVRGQGYGYTF.

CDR3 bases: TGTGCTAGTGGGGGACAGGACTACCACTACAATGAGCAGTTCTTC. It yields the protein CASGGQDYHYNEQFF. The chain carries TRBV12-5 and TRBJ2-1; 8 nucleotides line up with TRBD1. J was trimmed by 3 bases and V by 6 bases; bases with no gene match: 7. The CDR3 spans 15 residues. The germline V gene encodes CDR1 LGHNT and CDR2 FRNRAP.

The chain joins TRBV19 to TRBJ2-1; no firm D call. CDR1 and CDR2 from the germline V gene are LNHDA and SQIVND (reference sequence). CDR3 length: 14 residues. The ends were cut back, 5 bases at V and 1 base at J, with 9 bases in the middle. CDR3 DNA sequence: TGTGCCAGTAGTGTTCAGACATCCTACAATGAGCAGTTCTTC. Protein product: CASSVQTSYNEQFF.

This clone was detected a few times. V usage is TRBV15 and J usage is TRBJ2-3; 12 bases line up with TRBD2. V lost 1 base to trimming and J lost 5 bases; unmatched junction nucleotides: 7. The CDR3 runs to 17 residues. The germline gives CDR1 LNHNV, CDR2 YYDKDF (reference sequence). Here the CDR3 DNA reads TGTGCCACCAGCAGAGGAGTCCTAGCGGGAGGGGGAGATACGCAGTATTTT. Translated, it gives CATSRGVLAGGGDTQYF. The entire variable domain, with the rest obtained from reference TRBV15 and TRBJ2-3, is as follows: DAMVIQNPRYQVTQFGKPVTLSCSQTLNHNVMYWYQQKSSQAPKLLFHYYDKDFNNEADTPDNFQSRRPNTSFCFLDIRSPGLGDTAMYLCATSRGVLAGGGDTQYFGPGTRLTVL.

This clone was detected a few times. The chain links TRBV18 to TRBJ2-2; the match to TRBD1 covers 7 bases. V shed 6 bases, J shed 5 bases, and the junction held 9 bases outside the gene matches. The germline V gene encodes CDR1 KGHSH and CDR2 LQKENI. The CDR3 extends over 15 amino acids. The CDR3 sequence is CASSLHRGSTGELFF. The CDR3 coding sequence is TGTGCCAGCTCCTTACACAGGGGATCTACCGGGGAGCTGTTTTTT. The full variable domain, in which reference TRBV18 and TRBJ2-2 provide the parts outside the CDR3, is NAGVMQNPRHLVRRRGQEARLRCSPMKGHSHVYWYRQLPEEGLKFMVYLQKENIIDESGMPKERFSAEFPKEGPSILRIQQVVRGDSAAYFCASSLHRGSTGELFFGEGSRLTVL.

V and J are TRBV4-1 and TRBJ1-2; 8 bases align to TRBD1. The CDR3 loop spans 15 amino acids. Germline lookup yields CDR1 MGHRA and CDR2 YSYEKL. J lost 5 bases, V lost 1 base, and 6 bases had no gene match. CDR3 protein: CASSQGQQGAYGYTF. CDR3 bases: TGCGCCAGCAGCCAAGGGCAGCAGGGGGCGTATGGCTACACCTTC.

The chain joins TRBV27 to TRBJ1-6, with 7 positions matching TRBD1. Germline V lookup: CDR1 MNHEY, CDR2 SMNVEV (reference sequence). The CDR3 has 15 residues. With 11 bases clipped from V and 7 bases from J, the junction kept 14 bases outside the gene matches. The CDR3 sequence is CASKIPDRPNSPLHF. CDR3 nucleotide sequence: TGTGCCTCCAAGATCCCGGACAGGCCCAATTCACCCCTCCACTTT.

The DNA of the CDR3 is TGCAGCGTTACACAGGGGCATGGCTACACCTTC. It codes for CSVTQGHGYTF. This chain joins TRBV29-1 and TRBJ1-2; 7 positions agree with TRBD1. The V segment lost 5 bases and the J segment 6 bases; nucleotides outside the gene matches: 3. Germline-derived CDR1 and CDR2 are SQVTM and ANQGSEA. The CDR3 loop spans 11 amino acids.

The rearrangement joins TRBV6-5 to TRBJ2-2; possibly TRBD2 for D (5 bases). CDR3 length: 14 residues. Germline loops: CDR1 MNHEY, CDR2 SVGAGI. V shed 8 bases and J shed 5 bases, with 15 bases lying between them. The CDR3: CASRLLGRTGELFF. CDR3 nucleotide sequence: TGTGCCAGCCGGCTCCTAGGGAGAACCGGGGAGCTGTTTTTT.

The chain recombines TRBV10-3 with TRBJ1-3, with TRBD1 identical over 8 bases. V was clipped by 9 bases and J by 0 bases; unmatched bases: 10. Per the germline V gene, CDR1 is ENHRY and CDR2 is SYGVKD. The CDR3 sequence is 16 residues long. CDR3 region: CAIQGTGHGSGNTIYF. The CDR3, as DNA: TGTGCCATTCAAGGGACAGGTCATGGCTCTGGAAACACCATATATTTT.

The chain couples TRBV7-2 to TRBJ1-5, with 11 bases fitting TRBD1. CDR3 length equals 15 residues. V was pared by 3 bases and J by 5 bases, with 3 bases of the junction left unmatched. Looked up from germline, CDR1 is SGHTA and CDR2 is FQGNSA. Here the CDR3 DNA reads TGTGCCAGCAGCTTGGACAGGGGGCGCGATCAGCCCCAGCATTTT. Its translation is CASSLDRGRDQPQHF. Complete variable domain (other parts from reference TRBV7-2 and TRBJ1-5): GAGVSQSPSNKVTEKGKDVELRCDPISGHTALYWYRQSLGQGLEFLIYFQGNSAPDKSGLPSDRFSAERTGGSVSTLTIQRTQQEDSAVYLCASSLDRGRDQPQHFGDGTRLSIL.